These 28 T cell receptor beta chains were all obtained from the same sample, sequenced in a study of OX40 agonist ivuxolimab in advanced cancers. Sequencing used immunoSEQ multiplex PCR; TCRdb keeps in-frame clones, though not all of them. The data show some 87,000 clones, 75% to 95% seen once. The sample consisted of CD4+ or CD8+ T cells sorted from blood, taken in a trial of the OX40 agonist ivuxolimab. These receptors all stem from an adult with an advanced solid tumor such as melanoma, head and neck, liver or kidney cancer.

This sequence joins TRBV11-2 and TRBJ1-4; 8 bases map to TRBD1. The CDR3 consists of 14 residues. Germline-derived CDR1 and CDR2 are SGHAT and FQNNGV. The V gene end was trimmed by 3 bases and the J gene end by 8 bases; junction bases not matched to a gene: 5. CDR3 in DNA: TGTGCCAGCAGCTTCACAGGGGGAGGAGAAAAACTGTTTTTT. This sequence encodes CASSFTGGGEKLFF.

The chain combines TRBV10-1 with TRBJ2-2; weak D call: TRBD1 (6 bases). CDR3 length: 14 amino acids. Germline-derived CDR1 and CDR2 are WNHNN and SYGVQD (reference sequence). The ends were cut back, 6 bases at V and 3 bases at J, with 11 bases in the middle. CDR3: CASRQGSDTGELFF. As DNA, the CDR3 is TGCGCCAGCAGACAGGGTTCTGACACCGGGGAGCTGTTTTTT.

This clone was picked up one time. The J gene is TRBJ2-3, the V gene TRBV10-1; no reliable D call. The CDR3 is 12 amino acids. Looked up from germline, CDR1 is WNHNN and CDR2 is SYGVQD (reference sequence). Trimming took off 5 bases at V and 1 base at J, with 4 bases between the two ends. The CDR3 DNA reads TGCGCCAGCAGTACCGGCACAGATACGCAGTATTTT. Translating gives CASSTGTDTQYF.

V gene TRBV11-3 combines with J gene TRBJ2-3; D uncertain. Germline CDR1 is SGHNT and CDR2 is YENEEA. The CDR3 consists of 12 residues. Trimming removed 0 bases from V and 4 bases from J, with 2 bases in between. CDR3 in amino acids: CASSLEPDTQYF. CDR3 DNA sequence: TGTGCCAGCAGCTTAGAGCCAGATACGCAGTATTTT.

The CDR3: CASSFDSQGGSPLHF. As DNA, the CDR3 is TGTGCCAGCAGTTTCGATTCACAGGGGGGCTCACCCCTCCACTTT. The V and J genes are TRBV28 and TRBJ1-6; 8 bases line up with TRBD1. V shed 3 bases, J shed 10 bases, and the junction held 8 bases outside the gene matches. The CDR3 extends over 15 amino acids. CDR1 is MDHEN and CDR2 is SYDVKM in the germline V gene.

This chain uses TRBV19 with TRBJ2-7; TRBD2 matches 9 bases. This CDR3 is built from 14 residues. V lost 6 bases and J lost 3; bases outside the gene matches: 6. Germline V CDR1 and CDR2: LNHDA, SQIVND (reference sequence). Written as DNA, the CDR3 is TGTGCCAGTAGCCTTAGCGGGAGAGTCTACGAGCAGTACTTC. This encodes CASSLSGRVYEQYF. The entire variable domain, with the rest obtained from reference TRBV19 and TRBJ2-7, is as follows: DGGITQSPKYLFRKEGQNVTLSCEQNLNHDAMYWYRQDPGQGLRLIYYSQIVNDFQKGDIAEGYSVSREKKESFPLTVTSAQKNPTAFYLCASSLSGRVYEQYFGPGTRLTVT.

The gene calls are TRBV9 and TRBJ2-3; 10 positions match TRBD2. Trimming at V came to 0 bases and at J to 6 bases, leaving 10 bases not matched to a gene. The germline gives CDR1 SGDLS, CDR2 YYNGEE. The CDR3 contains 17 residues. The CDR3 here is CASSVGAGGTVGDTQYF. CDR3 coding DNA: TGTGCCAGCAGCGTAGGAGCGGGAGGGACGGTCGGGGATACGCAGTATTTT.

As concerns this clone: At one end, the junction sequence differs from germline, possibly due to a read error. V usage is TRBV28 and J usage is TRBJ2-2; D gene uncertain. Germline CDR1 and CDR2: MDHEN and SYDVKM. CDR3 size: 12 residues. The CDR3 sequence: CTSSLPAGELFF. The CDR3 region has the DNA TGTACCAGCAGTTTACCCGCCGGGGAGCTGTTTTTT. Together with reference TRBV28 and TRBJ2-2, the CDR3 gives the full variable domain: DVKVTQSSRYLVKRTGEKVFLECVQDMDHENMFWYRQDPGLGLRLIYFSYDVKMKEKGDIPEGYSVSREKKERFSLILESASTNQTSMYLCTSSLPAGELFFGEGSRLTVL.

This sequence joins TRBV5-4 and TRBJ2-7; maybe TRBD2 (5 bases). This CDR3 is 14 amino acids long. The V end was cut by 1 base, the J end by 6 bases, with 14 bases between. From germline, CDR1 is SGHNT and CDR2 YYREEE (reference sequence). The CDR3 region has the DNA TGTGCCAGCAGCTTGCCTTCACTAGTCCCCGAGCAGTACTTC. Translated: CASSLPSLVPEQYF.

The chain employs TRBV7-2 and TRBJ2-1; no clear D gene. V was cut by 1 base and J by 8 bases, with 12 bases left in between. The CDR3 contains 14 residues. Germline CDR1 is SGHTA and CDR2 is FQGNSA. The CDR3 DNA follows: TGTGCCAGCAGCTTAGGTAGCCAGATTTATGAGCAGTTCTTC. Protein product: CASSLGSQIYEQFF.

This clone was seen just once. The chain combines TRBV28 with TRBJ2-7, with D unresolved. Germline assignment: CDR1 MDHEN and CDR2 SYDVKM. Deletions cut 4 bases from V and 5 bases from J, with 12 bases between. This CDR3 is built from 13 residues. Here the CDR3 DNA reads TGTGCCAGCAGTTCCCGGTTCTACCACGAGCAGTACTTC. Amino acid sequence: CASSSRFYHEQYF.

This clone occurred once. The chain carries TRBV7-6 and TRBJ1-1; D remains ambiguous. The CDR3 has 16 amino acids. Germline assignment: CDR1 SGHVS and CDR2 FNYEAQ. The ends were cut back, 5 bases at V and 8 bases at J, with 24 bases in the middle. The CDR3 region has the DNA TGTGCCAGCAGCCAGGACGTATCGATTGAGCGAGGAGAAGCTTTCTTT. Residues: CASSQDVSIERGEAFF.

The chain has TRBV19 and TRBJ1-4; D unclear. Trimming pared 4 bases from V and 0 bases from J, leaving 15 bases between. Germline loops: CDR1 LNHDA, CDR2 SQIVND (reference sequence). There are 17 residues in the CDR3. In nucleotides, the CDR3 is TGTGCCAGTAGTAAAGACACTCCGGAGGCAACTAATGAAAAACTGTTTTTT. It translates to CASSKDTPEATNEKLFF. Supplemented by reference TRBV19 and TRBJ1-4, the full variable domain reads DGGITQSPKYLFRKEGQNVTLSCEQNLNHDAMYWYRQDPGQGLRLIYYSQIVNDFQKGDIAEGYSVSREKKESFPLTVTSAQKNPTAFYLCASSKDTPEATNEKLFFGSGTQLSVL.

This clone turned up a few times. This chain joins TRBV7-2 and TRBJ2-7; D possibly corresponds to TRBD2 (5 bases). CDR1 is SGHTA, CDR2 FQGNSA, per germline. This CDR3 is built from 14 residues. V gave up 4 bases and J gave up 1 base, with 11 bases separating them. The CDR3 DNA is TGTGCCAGCAGCTCCGGGATCGCGTCCTACGAGCAGTACTTC. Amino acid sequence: CASSSGIASYEQYF.

The CDR3 coding sequence is TGTGCCAGCAGTGACCGGACTAGCGGGAACAATGAGCAGTTCTTC. Residues: CASSDRTSGNNEQFF. The chain carries TRBV6-1 and TRBJ2-1; 12 bases align to TRBD2. This CDR3 is 15 amino acids long. Germline V gene lookup returns CDR1 MNHNS and CDR2 SASEGT. V was pared by 3 bases and J by 5 bases, with 2 bases of the junction left unmatched.

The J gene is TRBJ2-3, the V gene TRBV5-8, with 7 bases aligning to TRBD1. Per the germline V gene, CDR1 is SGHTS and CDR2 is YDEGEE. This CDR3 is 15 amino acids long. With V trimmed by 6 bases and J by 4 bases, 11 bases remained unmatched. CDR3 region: CASILWTGASDTQYF. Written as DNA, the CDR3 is TGTGCCAGCATCCTTTGGACAGGAGCCTCAGATACGCAGTATTTT.

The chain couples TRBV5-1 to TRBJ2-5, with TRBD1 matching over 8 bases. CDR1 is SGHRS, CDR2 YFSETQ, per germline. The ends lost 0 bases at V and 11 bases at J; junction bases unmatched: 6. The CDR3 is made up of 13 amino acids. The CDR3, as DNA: TGCGCCAGCAGCTTGGACCAGGGGGCAAAGCAGTACTTC. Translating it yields CASSLDQGAKQYF.

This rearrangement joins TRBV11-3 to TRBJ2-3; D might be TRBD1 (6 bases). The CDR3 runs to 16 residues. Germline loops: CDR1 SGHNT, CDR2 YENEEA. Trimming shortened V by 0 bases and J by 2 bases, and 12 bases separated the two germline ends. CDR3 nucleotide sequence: TGTGCCAGCAGCTTAGAAGGACAGTTTCCCACAGATACGCAGTATTTT. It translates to CASSLEGQFPTDTQYF.

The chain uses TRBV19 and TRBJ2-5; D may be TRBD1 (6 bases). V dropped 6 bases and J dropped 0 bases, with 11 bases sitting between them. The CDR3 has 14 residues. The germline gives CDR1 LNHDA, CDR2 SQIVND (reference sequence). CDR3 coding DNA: TGTGCCAGTAGCCCCCGGGACAACCAAGAGACCCAGTACTTC. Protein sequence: CASSPRDNQETQYF.

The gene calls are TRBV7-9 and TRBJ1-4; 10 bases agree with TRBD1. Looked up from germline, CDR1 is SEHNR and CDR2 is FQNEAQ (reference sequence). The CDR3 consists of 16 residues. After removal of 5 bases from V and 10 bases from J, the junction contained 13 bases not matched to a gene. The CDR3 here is CASSTGTGAYRGKLFF. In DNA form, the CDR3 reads TGTGCCAGCAGCACCGGGACAGGGGCATATAGGGGAAAACTGTTTTTT.

This CDR3 reads CASSLGQGANYGYTF. CDR3 sequence (DNA): TGCGCCAGCAGCTTGGGTCAGGGAGCTAACTATGGCTACACCTTC. The J gene is TRBJ1-2, the V gene TRBV5-1; tentative D call: TRBD1 (5 bases). V lost 0 bases to trimming and J lost 0 bases, with 9 bases between them. The CDR3 is 15 residues long. Germline CDR1 is SGHRS and CDR2 is YFSETQ.

DNA of the CDR3: TGTGCCAGCAGCTTGACTAGCGGGCCCTACGAGCAGTACTTC. Protein sequence: CASSLTSGPYEQYF. V gene TRBV7-2 combines with J gene TRBJ2-7, with 10 bases matching TRBD2. CDR1 and CDR2 (germline): SGHTA, FQGNSA. The CDR3 contains 14 residues. V lost 3 bases and J lost 2; bases outside the gene matches: 1.

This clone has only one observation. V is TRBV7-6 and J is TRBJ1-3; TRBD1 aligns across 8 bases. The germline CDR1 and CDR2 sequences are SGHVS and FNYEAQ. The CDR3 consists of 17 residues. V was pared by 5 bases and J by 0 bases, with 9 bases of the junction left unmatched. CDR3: CASSRGQGPLSGNTIYF. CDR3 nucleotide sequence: TGTGCCAGCAGCCGAGGACAGGGTCCTCTCTCTGGAAACACCATATATTTT.

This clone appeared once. The CDR3 region is CASSGQGPDTQYF. The CDR3 nucleotides read TGTGCCAGCTCTGGACAGGGCCCAGATACGCAGTATTTT. The chain combines TRBV18 with TRBJ2-3; 8 nucleotides align to TRBD1. The junction had 3 bases not matched to a gene; V was cut back by 6 bases and J by 4 bases. From germline, CDR1 is KGHSH and CDR2 LQKENI. The CDR3 length is 13 residues.

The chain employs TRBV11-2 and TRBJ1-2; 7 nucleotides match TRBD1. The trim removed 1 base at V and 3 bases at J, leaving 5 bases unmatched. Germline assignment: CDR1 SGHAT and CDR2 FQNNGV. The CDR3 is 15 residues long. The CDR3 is CASSLGGGQHYGYTF. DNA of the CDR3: TGTGCCAGCAGCTTAGGAGGGGGACAGCACTATGGCTACACCTTC. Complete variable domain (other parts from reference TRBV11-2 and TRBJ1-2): EAGVAQSPRYKIIEKRQSVAFWCNPISGHATLYWYQQILGQGPKLLIQFQNNGVVDDSQLPKDRFSAERLKGVDSTLKIQPAKLEDSAVYLCASSLGGGQHYGYTFGSGTRLTVV.

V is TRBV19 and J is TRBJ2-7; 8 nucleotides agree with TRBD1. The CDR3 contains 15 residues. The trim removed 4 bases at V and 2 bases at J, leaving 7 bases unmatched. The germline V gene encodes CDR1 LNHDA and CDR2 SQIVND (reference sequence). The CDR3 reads CASSTRQGWTYEQYF. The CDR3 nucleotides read TGTGCCAGTAGTACCCGACAGGGGTGGACCTACGAGCAGTACTTC.

The CDR3 sequence is CASSPYGQGPTDTQYF. In nucleotides, the CDR3 is TGTGCCAGCAGCCCCTACGGACAGGGCCCCACAGATACGCAGTATTTT. The J gene is TRBJ2-3, the V gene TRBV5-4; 8 nucleotides line up with TRBD1. V shed 4 bases, J shed 2 bases, and the junction held 9 bases outside the gene matches. Germline CDR1 is SGHNT and CDR2 is YYREEE (reference sequence). CDR3 length equals 16 residues.

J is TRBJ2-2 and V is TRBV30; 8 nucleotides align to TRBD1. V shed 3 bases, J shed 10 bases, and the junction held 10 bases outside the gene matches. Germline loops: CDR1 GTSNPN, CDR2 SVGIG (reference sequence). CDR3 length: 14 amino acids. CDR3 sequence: CAWRRRQGFAELFF. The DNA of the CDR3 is TGTGCCTGGAGAAGGAGACAGGGGTTCGCGGAGCTGTTTTTT.